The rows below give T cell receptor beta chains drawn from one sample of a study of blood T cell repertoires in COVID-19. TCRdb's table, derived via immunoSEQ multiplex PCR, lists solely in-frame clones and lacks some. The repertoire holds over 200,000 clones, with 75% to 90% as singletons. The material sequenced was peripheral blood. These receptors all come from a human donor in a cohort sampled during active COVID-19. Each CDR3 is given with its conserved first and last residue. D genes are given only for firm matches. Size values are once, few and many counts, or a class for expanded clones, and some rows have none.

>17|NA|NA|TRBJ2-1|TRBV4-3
TGCGCCAGCAGCCGCTCCTTTAGCGGAGTCTCCTACAATGAGCAGTTCTTC
CASSRSFSGVSYNEQFF
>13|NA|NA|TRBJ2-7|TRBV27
TGTGCCAGCAGTTTGGCCAGGGGGGACGAGCAGTACTTC
CASSLARGDEQYF
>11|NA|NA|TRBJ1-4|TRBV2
TGTGCCAGCAGTGAGATCGGAAAACTGTTTTTT
CASSEIGKLFF
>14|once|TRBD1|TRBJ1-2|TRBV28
TGTGCCAGCAGTTTACAGGGGGTAATCTATGGCTACACCTTC
CASSLQGVIYGYTF
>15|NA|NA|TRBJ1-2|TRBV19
TGTGCCAGTAGTATAGATCTGGAGACGGCCTATGGCTACACCTTC
CASSIDLETAYGYTF
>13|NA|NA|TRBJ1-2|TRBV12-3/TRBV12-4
TGTGCCAGCAGGGCAGGCCTGGGTCGGGGCTACACCTTC
CASRAGLGRGYTF
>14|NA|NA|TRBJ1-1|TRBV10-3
TGTGCCATCAGTGATTATAGTCTGAACACTGAAGCTTTCTTT
CAISDYSLNTEAFF
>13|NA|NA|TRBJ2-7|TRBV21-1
TGTGCCTCCTTCCGGGACAGTTTCTACGAGCAGTACTTC
CASFRDSFYEQYF
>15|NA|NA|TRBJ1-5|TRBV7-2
TGTGCCAGCAGCTCAGTCGGGGGTTCTGGTCAGCCCCAGCATTTT
CASSSVGGSGQPQHF
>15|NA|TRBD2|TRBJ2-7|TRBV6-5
TGTGCCAGCAGGTCGGGACTAGCGGCCTCCTACGAGCAGTACTTC
CASRSGLAASYEQYF
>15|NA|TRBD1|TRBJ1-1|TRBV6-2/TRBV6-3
TGTGCCAGCAGTTTACAGGGGGCGCTTGTCACTGAAGCTTTCTTT
CASSLQGALVTEAFF
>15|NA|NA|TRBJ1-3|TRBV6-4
TGTGCCAGCAGTGACCATGCAGGGTCTGGAAACACCATATATTTT
CASSDHAGSGNTIYF
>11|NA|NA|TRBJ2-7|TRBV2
TGTGCCAGCACCCGGGTTAGGGAGCAGTACTTC
CASTRVREQYF
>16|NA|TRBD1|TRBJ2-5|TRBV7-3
TGTGCCAGCAGCTTTAGCGGACAGGGCCGGATCGAGACCCAGTACTTC
CASSFSGQGRIETQYF
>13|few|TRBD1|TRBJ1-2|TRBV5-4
TGTGCCAGCAGCCCCGGGACAGTTAATGGCTACACCTTC
CASSPGTVNGYTF
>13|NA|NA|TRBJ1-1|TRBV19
TGTGCCAGTAGTATGTCCAGGAACACTGAAGCTTTCTTT
CASSMSRNTEAFF
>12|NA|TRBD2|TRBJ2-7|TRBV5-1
TGCGCCAGCACCCGACTAGCCGGCGAGCAGTACTTC
CASTRLAGEQYF
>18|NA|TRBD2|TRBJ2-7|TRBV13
TGTGCCAGCAGCTTAGGGGCTGGACTGACTAGCGTCTCCTACGAGCAGTACTTC
CASSLGAGLTSVSYEQYF
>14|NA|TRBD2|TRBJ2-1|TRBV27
TGTGCCAGCAGCACTAGCGGAGCCTACAATGAGCAGTTCTTC
CASSTSGAYNEQFF
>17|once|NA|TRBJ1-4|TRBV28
TGTGCCAGCAGTCCCGACAGCGGGAGGGCGCTTCATGAAAAACTGTTTTTT
CASSPDSGRALHEKLFF
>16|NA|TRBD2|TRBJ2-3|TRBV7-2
TGTGCCAGCAGCTTCGGGCTAGCGGGAAACACAGATACGCAGTATTTT
CASSFGLAGNTDTQYF
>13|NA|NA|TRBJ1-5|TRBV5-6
TGTGCCAGCAGCGCGTCGAGCAATCAGCCCCAGCATTTT
CASSASSNQPQHF
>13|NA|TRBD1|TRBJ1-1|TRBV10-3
TGTGCCATCAGTGGGGACAGGGACACTGAAGCTTTCTTT
CAISGDRDTEAFF
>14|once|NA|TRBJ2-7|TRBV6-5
TGTGCCAGCAGTCAGGGCCTATACCCGTACGAGCAGTACTTC
CASSQGLYPYEQYF
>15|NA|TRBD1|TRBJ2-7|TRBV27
TGTGCCAGCAGTTCTCCGGGACAGGGGGCTCTCGAGCAGTACTTC
CASSSPGQGALEQYF
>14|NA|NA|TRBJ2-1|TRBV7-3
TGTGCCAGTAGCCAGTTAGACAGCAGGAATGAGCAGTTCTTC
CASSQLDSRNEQFF
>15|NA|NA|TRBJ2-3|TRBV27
TGTGCCAGCAGTTTGGACAGCCCTAGCACAGATACGCAGTATTTT
CASSLDSPSTDTQYF